Listed here are 23 T cell receptor beta chains from one sample, sequenced in a study of technical replicates of blood from a few donors. Produced via immunoSEQ multiplex PCR; TCRdb's table is partial and in-frame only. The table lists about 75,000 clones, roughly nine tenths of them singletons. Sequencing input: T cells isolated from PBMCs. The source is a human donor in good health. Some clones in this sample may be carry-over from other donors' samples.

V usage is TRBV18 and J usage is TRBJ1-1; 7 nucleotides line up with TRBD1. This CDR3 spans 15 amino acids. Germline V CDR1 and CDR2: KGHSH, LQKENI. V dropped 3 bases and J dropped 1; count of bases not matched to a gene: 5. The CDR3 loop reads CASSPPGTENTEAFF. CDR3 in DNA: TGTGCCAGCTCACCTCCCGGGACAGAGAACACTGAAGCTTTCTTT.

This chain uses TRBV5-6 with TRBJ2-7; D gene uncertain. V lost 1 base and J 2 bases, leaving 10 bases between the germline ends. This CDR3 has 14 residues. In germline, CDR1 is SGHDT, CDR2 YYEEEE. The CDR3 is CASSLIPSAYEQYF. The CDR3 DNA follows: TGTGCCAGCAGCTTGATTCCCTCGGCCTACGAGCAGTACTTC.

This chain links TRBV29-1 with TRBJ1-2; D gene unclear. The CDR3 covers 12 residues. Per germline, CDR1 SQVTM and CDR2 ANQGSEA. V was pared by 6 bases and J by 5 bases, with 13 bases between. CDR3 sequence: CSVRVIPYGYTF. In DNA form, the CDR3 reads TGCAGCGTCCGAGTAATCCCTTATGGCTACACCTTC.

This chain uses TRBV5-1 with TRBJ2-5; TRBD1 aligns across 9 bases. The CDR3 contains 15 residues. Per the germline V gene, CDR1 is SGHRS and CDR2 is YFSETQ. V shed 4 bases, J shed 4 bases, and the junction held 8 bases outside the gene matches. CDR3 in amino acids: CASSGGTGNAETQYF. CDR3 nucleotides: TGCGCCAGCAGCGGGGGGACAGGGAACGCAGAGACCCAGTACTTC.

V is TRBV19 and J is TRBJ2-7, with TRBD2 matching over 9 bases. This CDR3 is 15 amino acids long. The V and J ends lost 3 bases and 2 bases, in that order; junction bases with no gene match: 5. In germline, CDR1 is LNHDA, CDR2 SQIVND (reference sequence). The CDR3 sequence: CASSILAGATYEQYF. In DNA form, the CDR3 reads TGTGCCAGTAGTATTTTAGCGGGGGCGACCTACGAGCAGTACTTC.

There are a few counts of this clone. The rearrangement joins TRBV6-5 to TRBJ2-3, with D unclear. Deletions cut 5 bases from V and 4 bases from J, with 7 bases between. Germline V lookup: CDR1 MNHEY, CDR2 SVGAGI. CDR3 length: 12 amino acids. The CDR3 DNA reads TGTGCCAGCAGTAATAGTGCAGATACGCAGTATTTT. This translates into CASSNSADTQYF.

This chain joins TRBV19 and TRBJ2-5, with D perhaps matching TRBD2 (5 bases). The CDR3 is 10 amino acids. CDR1 is LNHDA, CDR2 SQIVND, per germline (reference sequence). With 8 bases removed from V and 5 bases from J, the gap between germline ends came to 6 bases. The CDR3 nucleotides are TGTGCCAGTCGCGGGGAGACCCAGTACTTC. This sequence encodes CASRGETQYF.

The chain recombines TRBV4-1 with TRBJ1-6, with 8 positions matching TRBD1. Germline assignment: CDR1 MGHRA and CDR2 YSYEKL. Trimming at V came to 4 bases and at J to 5 bases, leaving 7 bases not matched to a gene. This CDR3 has 16 amino acids. CDR3 DNA: TGCGCCAGCAGCCTAACCAAGGACAGGGATAATTCACCCCTCCACTTT. It is translated as CASSLTKDRDNSPLHF.

V usage is TRBV5-1 and J usage is TRBJ1-3; D is ambiguous. The CDR3 is 15 residues long. Looked up from germline, CDR1 is SGHRS and CDR2 is YFSETQ. Trimming took 1 base from V and 0 from J, leaving 8 bases between them. CDR3 coding DNA: TGCGCCAGCAGCTTGATGCGGGCCTCTGGAAACACCATATATTTT. It specifies CASSLMRASGNTIYF.

This chain links TRBV5-1 with TRBJ2-7; 9 bases map to TRBD1. CDR1 is SGHRS and CDR2 is YFSETQ in the germline V gene. The trim removed 7 bases at V and 5 bases at J, leaving 10 bases unmatched. This CDR3 comprises 14 residues. The CDR3 protein is CASALGTGPDEQYF. DNA for the CDR3: TGCGCCAGCGCCCTGGGGACAGGGCCCGACGAGCAGTACTTC.

CDR3 DNA: TGTGCCATCAGTGAGTCGATTAGCGGGAGCTCCTACGAGCAGTACTTC. Its translation is CAISESISGSSYEQYF. V is TRBV10-3 and J is TRBJ2-7, with TRBD2 identical over 9 bases. This CDR3 contains 16 residues. Per the germline V gene, CDR1 is ENHRY and CDR2 is SYGVKD. The junction had 3 bases not matched to a gene; V was cut back by 0 bases and J by 0 bases.

This sequence joins TRBV11-3 and TRBJ1-1, with TRBD1 matching 7 bases. The CDR3 consists of 15 residues. Germline values: CDR1 SGHNT, CDR2 YENEEA. With 5 bases clipped from V and 0 bases from J, the junction kept 6 bases outside the gene matches. The CDR3 DNA follows: TGTGCCAGCAGCATCTGGGACAGTATGAACACTGAAGCTTTCTTT. Its protein product is CASSIWDSMNTEAFF.

The CDR3, as DNA: TGTGCCAGCAGTTTAGGGCAGATCTCTGGGGCCAACGTCCTGACTTTC. Its translation: CASSLGQISGANVLTF. The chain is built from TRBV27 and TRBJ2-6, with D uncertain. The germline CDR1 and CDR2 sequences are MNHEY and SMNVEV (reference sequence). This CDR3 spans 16 amino acids. Trimming shortened V by 2 bases and J by 0 bases, and 8 bases separated the two germline ends.

This clone was recorded once. The chain links TRBV19 to TRBJ2-7; 9 bases align to TRBD2. Germline V lookup: CDR1 LNHDA, CDR2 SQIVND (reference sequence). The CDR3 is made up of 17 amino acids. V shed 0 bases, J shed 2 bases, and the junction held 8 bases outside the gene matches. CDR3: CASSIDDTSGFPYEQYF. DNA for the CDR3: TGTGCCAGTAGTATAGATGATACTAGCGGGTTCCCCTACGAGCAGTACTTC.

The gene calls are TRBV4-2 and TRBJ2-2, with D possibly TRBD2 on 5 matching bases. This CDR3 has 16 residues. Germline V gene data show CDR1 as LGHNA and CDR2 as YNFKEQ. Between the trimmed V and J ends, which lost 4 bases and 0 bases, there was a span of 12 bases. The CDR3 bases are TGTGCCAGCAGCCGGCCCCCCGGGACGAACACCGGGGAGCTGTTTTTT. Residues: CASSRPPGTNTGELFF.

The chain employs TRBV30 and TRBJ1-2, with 9 bases fitting TRBD1. Germline values: CDR1 GTSNPN, CDR2 SVGIG (reference sequence). V lost 5 bases and J lost 9; bases outside the gene matches: 10. The CDR3 extends over 13 amino acids. CDR3 DNA: TGTGCCTGGGGTTTATCACAGGGGGCTAGCTACACCTTC. Encoded protein: CAWGLSQGASYTF.

In this sample, this clone turned up once. This sequence joins TRBV5-1 and TRBJ2-5; the match to TRBD2 covers 10 bases. Unmatched junction bases numbered 7, after V lost 3 bases and J lost 2 bases. CDR3 length equals 16 residues. From germline, CDR1 is SGHRS and CDR2 YFSETQ. Here the CDR3 DNA reads TGCGCCAGCAGCTCACGAGCGGGGGGGGGTCAAGAGACCCAGTACTTC. It codes for CASSSRAGGGQETQYF.

CDR3: CASSLGGGNTQYF. The CDR3 DNA reads TGTGCCAGCAGCTTAGGGGGAGGGAATACGCAGTATTTT. The chain links TRBV11-3 to TRBJ2-3, with 7 bases aligning to TRBD2. The CDR3 sequence is 13 residues long. CDR1 and CDR2 from the germline V gene are SGHNT and YENEEA. With 1 base clipped from V and 7 bases from J, the junction kept 2 bases outside the gene matches.

The V call is TRBV5-1, the J call TRBJ1-1; possible D gene TRBD1, 6 bases. Trimming took off 0 bases at V and 1 base at J, with 16 bases between the two ends. The CDR3 spans 17 residues. Germline-derived CDR1 and CDR2 are SGHRS and YFSETQ. The CDR3 sequence: CASSLGLRGHPNTEAFF. In DNA form, the CDR3 reads TGCGCCAGCAGCTTGGGGTTGAGGGGACACCCGAACACTGAAGCTTTCTTT.

The chain combines TRBV18 with TRBJ1-1, with D hard to call. The CDR3 length is 21 residues. V gave up 1 base and J gave up 1 base, with 28 bases separating them. Germline lookup yields CDR1 KGHSH and CDR2 LQKENI. The CDR3 DNA sequence: TGTGCCAGCTCACCACTCCTACAGAGATCTTTTTATGTCGATGCGAACACTGAAGCTTTCTTT. It specifies CASSPLLQRSFYVDANTEAFF.

J is TRBJ1-6 and V is TRBV5-1, with D possibly TRBD1 on 5 matching bases. The ends were cut back, 0 bases at V and 7 bases at J, with 11 bases in the middle. The CDR3 runs to 15 residues. The V gene's germline CDR1 is SGHRS and CDR2 YFSETQ. This chain's CDR3 is CASSLEGVTNSPLHF. The CDR3 coding sequence is TGCGCCAGCAGCTTGGAAGGGGTTACCAATTCACCCCTCCACTTT.

This sequence joins TRBV2 and TRBJ1-1; D uncertain. In germline, CDR1 is SNHLY, CDR2 FYNNEI. V lost 7 bases and J 11 bases, leaving 20 bases between the germline ends. This CDR3 is built from 13 residues. The CDR3: CASIPRTLNGAFF. In DNA, the CDR3 is TGTGCCAGCATTCCCCGGACTCTAAACGGGGCTTTCTTT.

The CDR3 sequence: CASSLGQGTWWFYEQYF. The CDR3 region has the DNA TGTGCCAGCAGCTTAGGACAGGGGACGTGGTGGTTCTACGAGCAGTACTTC. The rearrangement links TRBV5-6 to TRBJ2-7; TRBD1 aligns across 9 bases. Germline V gene lookup returns CDR1 SGHDT and CDR2 YYEEEE. The CDR3 extends over 17 amino acids. Trimming took 2 bases from V and 3 from J; bases not matched to a gene: 12.